This T cell receptor (beta chain) was profiled in a study of T cell clonotyping in hematopoietic cell transplantation. Overall study findings and caveats: Cells were unsorted, so CD4 and CD8 contributions were not separated. Pathologically expanded recipient clonotypes increased progressively from day 30 to day 180 as diversity fell.

Noted time point: recipient sample about 28 days before transplant, after cytoreduction. Recipients were bled about 28 days pretransplant and at posttransplant days 30, 100, 180. Trimming stripped 4 bases from V and 4 bases from J, with 9 bases between. In germline, CDR1 is SGHDT, CDR2 YYEEEE. The CDR3 totals 12 residues. As regards this clone: What it binds is not known.

Sequencing was performed with immunoSEQ multiplex PCR; in TCRdb, only in-frame clones are kept and a portion is missing. The data contain approximately 22,000 clones, 85% to 90% of them singletons. The specimen was peripheral blood mononuclear cells, collected before stem cell transplant. The chain joins TRBV5-6 to TRBJ2-7; D remains unclear. The TCR sequence derives from a man aged 18 to 29 with biphenotypic leukemia. Some clones in this sample may be carry-over from other donors' samples. CDR3 region: CASSASRYEQYF. The CDR3 DNA is TGTGCCAGCAGCGCGAGTAGATACGAGCAGTACTTC. The complete variable domain, with remaining parts taken from reference TRBV5-6 and TRBJ2-7, reads DAGVTQSPTHLIKTRGQQVTLRCSPKSGHDTVSWYQQALGQGPQFIFQYYEEEERQRGNFPDRFSGHQFPNYSSELNVNALLLGDSALYLCASSASRYEQYFGPGTRLTVT.